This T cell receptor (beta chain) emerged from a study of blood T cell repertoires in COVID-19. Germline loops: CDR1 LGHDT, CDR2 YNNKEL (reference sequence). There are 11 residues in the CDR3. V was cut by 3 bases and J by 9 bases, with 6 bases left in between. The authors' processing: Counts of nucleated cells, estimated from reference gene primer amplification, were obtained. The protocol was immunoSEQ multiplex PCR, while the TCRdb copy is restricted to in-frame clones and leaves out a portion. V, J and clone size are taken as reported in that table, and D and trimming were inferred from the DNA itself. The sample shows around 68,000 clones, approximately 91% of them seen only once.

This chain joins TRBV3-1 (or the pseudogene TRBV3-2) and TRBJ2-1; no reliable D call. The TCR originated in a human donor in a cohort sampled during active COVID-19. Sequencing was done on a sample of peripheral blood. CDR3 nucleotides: TGTGCCAGCAGCCATCGAGGTGAGCAGTTCTTC. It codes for CASSHRGEQFF.